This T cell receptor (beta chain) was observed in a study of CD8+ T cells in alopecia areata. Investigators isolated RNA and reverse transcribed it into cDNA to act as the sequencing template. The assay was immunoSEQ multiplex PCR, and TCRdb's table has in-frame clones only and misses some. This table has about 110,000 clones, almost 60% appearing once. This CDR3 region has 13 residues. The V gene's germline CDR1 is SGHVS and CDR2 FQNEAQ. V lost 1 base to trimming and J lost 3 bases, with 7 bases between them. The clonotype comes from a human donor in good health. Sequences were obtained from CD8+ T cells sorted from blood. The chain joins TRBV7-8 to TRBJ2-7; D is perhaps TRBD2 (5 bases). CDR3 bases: TGTGCCAGCAGCTTAGATGGGAGCTACGAGCAGTACTTC. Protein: CASSLDGSYEQYF.